Listed below are T cell receptor beta chains from one sample, sequenced in a study of ipilimumab plus nivolumab after autologous stem cell transplantation. The repertoire was sequenced with immunoSEQ multiplex PCR; TCRdb's copy has only in-frame clones and lacks some. The data hold about 20,000 clones, with about three quarters observed a single time. Sample: PBMCs, taken in a trial of ipilimumab plus nivolumab as post-transplant consolidation. The receptors were gathered from a male donor with diffuse large B-cell lymphoma. Both conserved end residues are part of each CDR3. A D gene is named only where the DNA matches it firmly. Size is stated for part of the rows, as once, few or many counts, or as a class when the clone is expanded.

clone_size: .
j_call: TRBJ2-6
d_call: .
v_call: TRBV19
cdr3_nt: TGTGCCAGTAGTATCTTATCAACTTCTGGGGCCAACGTCCTGACTTTC
cdr3_aa: CASSILSTSGANVLTF

clone_size: .
j_call: TRBJ2-3
d_call: .
v_call: TRBV7-9
cdr3_nt: TGTGCCAGCAGCCCAGAGGCGGATACGCAGTATTTT
cdr3_aa: CASSPEADTQYF

clone_size: .
j_call: TRBJ1-5
d_call: TRBD1
v_call: TRBV19
cdr3_nt: TGTGCCAGTAGTGGACAGGGTATCAATCAGCCCCAGCATTTT
cdr3_aa: CASSGQGINQPQHF

clone_size: .
j_call: TRBJ2-5
d_call: .
v_call: TRBV5-1
cdr3_nt: TGCGCCAGCAGCTTGGAGGCACGGAATTTAAAGACCCAGTACTTC
cdr3_aa: CASSLEARNLKTQYF

clone_size: .
j_call: TRBJ2-3
d_call: TRBD2
v_call: TRBV5-1
cdr3_nt: TGCGCCAGCAGCTTGCGGGGGGACGGCCGCACAGATACGCAGTATTTT
cdr3_aa: CASSLRGDGRTDTQYF

clone_size: .
j_call: TRBJ2-5
d_call: .
v_call: TRBV6-4
cdr3_nt: TGTGCCAGCAGTAGGGACATTGGGGAGACCCAGTACTTC
cdr3_aa: CASSRDIGETQYF

clone_size: .
j_call: TRBJ2-5
d_call: .
v_call: TRBV27
cdr3_nt: TGTGCCAGCAGAAAGTCCCATGAGGGCAGGCACGAGACCCAGTACTTC
cdr3_aa: CASRKSHEGRHETQYF

clone_size: .
j_call: TRBJ2-5
d_call: TRBD2
v_call: TRBV19
cdr3_nt: TGTGCCAGTAGTCGGGGGGGAACGGAGACCCAGTACTTC
cdr3_aa: CASSRGGTETQYF

clone_size: .
j_call: TRBJ1-1
d_call: .
v_call: TRBV5-6
cdr3_nt: TGTGCCAGCAGCTTGTGGGACCTCTATAGGGAAGCTTTCTTT
cdr3_aa: CASSLWDLYREAFF

clone_size: .
j_call: TRBJ2-2
d_call: TRBD2
v_call: TRBV9
cdr3_nt: TGTGCCAGCAGCGTGGGCGGGGGTACGACCGGGGAGCTGTTTTTT
cdr3_aa: CASSVGGGTTGELFF

clone_size: once
j_call: TRBJ2-7
d_call: .
v_call: TRBV18
cdr3_nt: TGTGCCAGCTCCCCTGACAATGTCTACGAGCAGTACTTC
cdr3_aa: CASSPDNVYEQYF

clone_size: .
j_call: TRBJ2-6
d_call: TRBD1
v_call: TRBV4-1
cdr3_nt: TGCGCCAGCAGCCGAGAACCGGGACAGGGTGGCTCTGGTGCCAACGTCCTGACTTTC
cdr3_aa: CASSREPGQGGSGANVLTF

clone_size: .
j_call: TRBJ1-1
d_call: TRBD1
v_call: TRBV19
cdr3_nt: TGTGCCAGTAGTATACGAACAGGGGGCCGAACTGAAGCTTTCTTT
cdr3_aa: CASSIRTGGRTEAFF

clone_size: .
j_call: TRBJ1-1
d_call: TRBD1
v_call: TRBV7-9
cdr3_nt: TGTGCCAGCAGCCCGCAGACAGGGATCACTGAAGCTTTCTTT
cdr3_aa: CASSPQTGITEAFF

clone_size: once
j_call: TRBJ1-6
d_call: .
v_call: TRBV2
cdr3_nt: TGTGCCAGCAGAAGAACCGGGGTCAATTCACCCCTCCACTTT
cdr3_aa: CASRRTGVNSPLHF

clone_size: .
j_call: TRBJ2-6
d_call: .
v_call: TRBV25-1
cdr3_nt: TGTGCCAGCGTTAGCCCTGGGGCCAACGTCCTGACTTTC
cdr3_aa: CASVSPGANVLTF

clone_size: .
j_call: TRBJ2-2
d_call: .
v_call: TRBV6-1
cdr3_nt: TGTGCCAGCAGCTTAGAGGGGGTGGACACCGGGGAGCTGTTTTTT
cdr3_aa: CASSLEGVDTGELFF

clone_size: .
j_call: TRBJ2-1
d_call: TRBD2
v_call: TRBV30
cdr3_nt: TGTGCCTGGAGTGTACGGTTAGCGGGGTTCAATGAGCAGTTCTTC
cdr3_aa: CAWSVRLAGFNEQFF

clone_size: .
j_call: TRBJ2-2
d_call: TRBD2
v_call: TRBV19
cdr3_nt: TGTGCCAGTAGTATAATGGGACTAATCGACACCGGGGAGCTGTTTTTT
cdr3_aa: CASSIMGLIDTGELFF

clone_size: .
j_call: TRBJ1-1
d_call: .
v_call: TRBV7-9
cdr3_nt: TGTGCCAGCAGCCCCCGGGGGGGGCCTCTGGCCACTGAAGCTTTCTTT
cdr3_aa: CASSPRGGPLATEAFF

clone_size: .
j_call: TRBJ2-3
d_call: .
v_call: TRBV11-3
cdr3_nt: TGTGCCAGCAGCCCCCAGTTTTCGGGTGAGGGGGATACGCAGTATTTT
cdr3_aa: CASSPQFSGEGDTQYF

clone_size: .
j_call: TRBJ2-3
d_call: TRBD2
v_call: TRBV30
cdr3_nt: TGTGCCTGGAGTCCCCCGGGACTAGCGCAACTCACAGATACGCAGTATTTT
cdr3_aa: CAWSPPGLAQLTDTQYF

clone_size: .
j_call: TRBJ1-5
d_call: .
v_call: TRBV5-3
cdr3_nt: TGTGCCAGAGCTAATCAGCCCCAGCATTTT
cdr3_aa: CARANQPQHF

clone_size: .
j_call: TRBJ2-1
d_call: .
v_call: TRBV7-2
cdr3_nt: TGTGCCAGCAGCCCTAAGAATGAGCAGTTCTTC
cdr3_aa: CASSPKNEQFF

clone_size: .
j_call: TRBJ2-2
d_call: .
v_call: TRBV10-3
cdr3_nt: TGTGCCATCAGTCGTACCGGGGAGCTGTTTTTT
cdr3_aa: CAISRTGELFF

clone_size: .
j_call: TRBJ2-2
d_call: .
v_call: TRBV7-2
cdr3_nt: TGTGCCAGCAGCCACTGGGGGGGCCGAAACGGGGAGCTGTTTTTT
cdr3_aa: CASSHWGGRNGELFF

clone_size: .
j_call: TRBJ1-4
d_call: TRBD1
v_call: TRBV28
cdr3_nt: TGTGCCAGCAGTCCGCGGACAGGGAGAAATGAAAAACTGTTTTTT
cdr3_aa: CASSPRTGRNEKLFF

clone_size: .
j_call: TRBJ2-7
d_call: .
v_call: TRBV9
cdr3_nt: TGTGCCAGCAGCCCCGGGGGACCCTACGAGCAGTACTTC
cdr3_aa: CASSPGGPYEQYF

clone_size: .
j_call: TRBJ1-4
d_call: .
v_call: TRBV4-3
cdr3_nt: TGCGCCAGCAGCCAAGTTCAGGGAAAACTGTTTTTT
cdr3_aa: CASSQVQGKLFF

clone_size: .
j_call: TRBJ2-5
d_call: TRBD2
v_call: TRBV29-1
cdr3_nt: TGCAGCGTTGGCCGAGCGGGGTTGGAGACCCAGTACTTC
cdr3_aa: CSVGRAGLETQYF

clone_size: .
j_call: TRBJ2-7
d_call: .
v_call: TRBV28
cdr3_nt: TGTGCCAGCAGTCCCGGGACCCGCGACTTCTACGAGCAGTACTTC
cdr3_aa: CASSPGTRDFYEQYF

clone_size: .
j_call: TRBJ1-1
d_call: .
v_call: TRBV6-1
cdr3_nt: TGTGCCAGCAGTCAAGGTGGGCTAGGGAGCACTGAAGCTTTCTTT
cdr3_aa: CASSQGGLGSTEAFF